One and the same sample provided the 2 T cell receptor beta chains below, sequenced in a study of T cell repertoires in cytomegalovirus infection. Each CDR3 protein is one row after TCRdb ran MiXCR on the reads. The profile shows 900,000 to 950,000 distinct CDR3 sequences, roughly 30% of them singletons. What these receptors recognize is not known. Source: cultured CD8+ T cells from PBMCs, taken from culture after CMV antigen stimulation. These TCRs come from a human donor in good health (CMV status not recorded). Some clones in this sample may be carry-over from other donors' samples.

This chain connects TRBV2 to TRBJ2-7; a possible D gene is TRBD2 (6 bases). The CDR3 totals 11 residues. Germline values: CDR1 SNHLY, CDR2 FYNNEI. V dropped 8 bases and J dropped 2 bases, with 7 bases sitting between them. CDR3 amino acids: CASPGAYEQYF. As DNA, the CDR3 is TGTGCCAGCCCGGGAGCCTACGAGCAGTACTTC.

The chain links TRBV27 to TRBJ1-2, with a tentative D call TRBD1 (5 bases). The V gene's germline CDR1 is MNHEY and CDR2 SMNVEV (reference sequence). V gave up 8 bases and J gave up 5 bases, with 15 bases separating them. The CDR3 totals 13 residues. Written as DNA, the CDR3 is TGTGCCAGCCGCCCGGGGGAACGGTATGGCTACACCTTC. It translates to CASRPGERYGYTF.